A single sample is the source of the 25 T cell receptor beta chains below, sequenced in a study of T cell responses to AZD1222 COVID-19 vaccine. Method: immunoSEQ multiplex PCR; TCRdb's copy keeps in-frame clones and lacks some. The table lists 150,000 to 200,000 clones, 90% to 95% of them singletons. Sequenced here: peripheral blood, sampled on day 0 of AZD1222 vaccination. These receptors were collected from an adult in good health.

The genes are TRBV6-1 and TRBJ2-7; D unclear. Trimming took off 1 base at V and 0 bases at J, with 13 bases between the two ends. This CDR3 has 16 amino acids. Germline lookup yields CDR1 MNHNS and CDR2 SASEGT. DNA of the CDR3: TGTGCCAGCAGTGAAGTCGAGAGTACGGGCTCCTACGAGCAGTACTTC. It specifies CASSEVESTGSYEQYF.

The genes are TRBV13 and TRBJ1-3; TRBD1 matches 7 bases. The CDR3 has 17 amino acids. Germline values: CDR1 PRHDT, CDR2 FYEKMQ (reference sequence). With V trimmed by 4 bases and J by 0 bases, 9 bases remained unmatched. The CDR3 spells CASSSPRDRASGNTIYF. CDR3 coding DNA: TGTGCCAGCAGCTCGCCACGGGACAGAGCCTCTGGAAACACCATATATTTT.

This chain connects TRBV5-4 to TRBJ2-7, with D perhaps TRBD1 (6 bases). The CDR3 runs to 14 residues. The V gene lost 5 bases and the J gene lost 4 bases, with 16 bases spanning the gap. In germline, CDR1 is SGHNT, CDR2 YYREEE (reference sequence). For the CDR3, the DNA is TGTGCCAGCAGTACGGACAGACAGAGGTACGAGCAGTACTTC. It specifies CASSTDRQRYEQYF.

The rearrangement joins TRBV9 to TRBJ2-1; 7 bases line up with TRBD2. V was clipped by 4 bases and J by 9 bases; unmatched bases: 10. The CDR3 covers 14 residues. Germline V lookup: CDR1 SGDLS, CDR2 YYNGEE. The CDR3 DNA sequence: TGTGCCAGCAGCCTCCGGACTAGTCTCTCTGAGCAGTTCTTC. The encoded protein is CASSLRTSLSEQFF.

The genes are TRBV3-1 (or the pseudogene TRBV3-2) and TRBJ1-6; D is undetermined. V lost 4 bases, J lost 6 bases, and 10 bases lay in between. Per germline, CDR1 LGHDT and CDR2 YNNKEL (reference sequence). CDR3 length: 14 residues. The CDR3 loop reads CASSLGRGNSPLHF. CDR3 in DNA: TGTGCCAGCAGCCTGGGTCGGGGTAATTCACCCCTCCACTTT.

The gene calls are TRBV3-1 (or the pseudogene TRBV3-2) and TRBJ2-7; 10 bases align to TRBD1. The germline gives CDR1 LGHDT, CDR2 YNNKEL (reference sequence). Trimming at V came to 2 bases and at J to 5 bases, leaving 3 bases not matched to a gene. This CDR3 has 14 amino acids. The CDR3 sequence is CASSQLGTGDEQYF. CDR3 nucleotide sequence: TGTGCCAGCAGCCAACTCGGGACAGGGGACGAGCAGTACTTC.

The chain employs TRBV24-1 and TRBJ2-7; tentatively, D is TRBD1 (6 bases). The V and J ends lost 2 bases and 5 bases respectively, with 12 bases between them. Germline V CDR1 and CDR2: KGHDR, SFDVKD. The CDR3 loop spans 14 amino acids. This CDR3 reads CATSDSQGWNEQYF. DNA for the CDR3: TGTGCCACCAGTGATTCCCAGGGGTGGAACGAGCAGTACTTC.

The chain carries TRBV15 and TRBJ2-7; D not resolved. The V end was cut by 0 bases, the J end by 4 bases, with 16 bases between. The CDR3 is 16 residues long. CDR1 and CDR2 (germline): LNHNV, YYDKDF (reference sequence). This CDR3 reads CATSRDLLAATYEQYF. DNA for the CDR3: TGTGCCACCAGCAGAGATCTATTGGCAGCAACGTACGAGCAGTACTTC.

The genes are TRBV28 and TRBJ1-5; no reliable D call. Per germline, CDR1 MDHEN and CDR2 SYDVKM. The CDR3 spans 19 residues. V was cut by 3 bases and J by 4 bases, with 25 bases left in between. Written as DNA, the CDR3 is TGTGCCAGCAGTTTTATCTCGGGTTTGGCAGGCCGATCGAATCAGCCCCAGCATTTT. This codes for CASSFISGLAGRSNQPQHF. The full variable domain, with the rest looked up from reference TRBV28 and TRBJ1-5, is DVKVTQSSRYLVKRTGEKVFLECVQDMDHENMFWYRQDPGLGLRLIYFSYDVKMKEKGDIPEGYSVSREKKERFSLILESASTNQTSMYLCASSFISGLAGRSNQPQHFGDGTRLSIL.

CDR3 DNA: TGTGCCAGCAGTTACTCGTACCACGAGCAGTACTTC. Its translation: CASSYSYHEQYF. This chain uses TRBV6-6 with TRBJ2-7, with D unresolved. The CDR3 sequence is 12 residues long. The V gene's germline CDR1 is MNHNY and CDR2 SVGAGI (reference sequence). Trimming left V 0 bases short and J 5 bases short, with 5 bases between.

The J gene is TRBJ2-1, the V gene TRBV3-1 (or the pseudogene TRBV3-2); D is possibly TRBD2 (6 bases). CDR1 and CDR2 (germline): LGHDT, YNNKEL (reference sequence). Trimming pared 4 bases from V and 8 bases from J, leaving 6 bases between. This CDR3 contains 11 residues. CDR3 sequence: CASSPGDEQFF. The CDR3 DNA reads TGTGCCAGCAGCCCGGGAGATGAGCAGTTCTTC.

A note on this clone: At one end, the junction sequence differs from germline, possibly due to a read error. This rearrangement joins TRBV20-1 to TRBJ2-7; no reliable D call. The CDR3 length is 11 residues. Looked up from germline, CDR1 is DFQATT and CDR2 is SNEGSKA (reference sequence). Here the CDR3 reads CSARDLQYLPF. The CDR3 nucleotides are TGCAGTGCTAGAGATCTCCAATACCTACCATTC.

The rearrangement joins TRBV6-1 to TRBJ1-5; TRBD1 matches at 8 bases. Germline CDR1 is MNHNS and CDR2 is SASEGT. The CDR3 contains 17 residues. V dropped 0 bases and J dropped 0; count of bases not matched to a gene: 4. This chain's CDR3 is CASSEARGQASNQPQHF. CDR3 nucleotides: TGTGCCAGCAGTGAAGCGAGGGGACAGGCTAGCAATCAGCCCCAGCATTTT.

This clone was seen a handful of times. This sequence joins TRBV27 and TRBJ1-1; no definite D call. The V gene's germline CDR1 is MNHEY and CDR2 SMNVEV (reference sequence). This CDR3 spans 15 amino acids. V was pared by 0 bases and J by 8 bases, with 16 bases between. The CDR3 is CASSLSPQGDREAFF. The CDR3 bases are TGTGCCAGCAGTTTATCGCCTCAAGGTGATAGGGAAGCTTTCTTT.

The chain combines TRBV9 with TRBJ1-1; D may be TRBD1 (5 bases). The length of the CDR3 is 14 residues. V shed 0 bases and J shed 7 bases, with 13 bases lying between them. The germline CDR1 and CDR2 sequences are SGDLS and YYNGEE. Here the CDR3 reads CASSVAGDGGEAFF. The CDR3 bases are TGTGCCAGCAGCGTAGCTGGGGACGGGGGTGAAGCTTTCTTT.

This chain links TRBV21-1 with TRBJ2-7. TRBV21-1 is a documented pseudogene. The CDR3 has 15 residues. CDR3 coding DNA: TGTGCCAGCAGCAAAGATGACCAGCCTGTCTACGAGCAGTACTTC. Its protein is CASSKDDQPVYEQYF.

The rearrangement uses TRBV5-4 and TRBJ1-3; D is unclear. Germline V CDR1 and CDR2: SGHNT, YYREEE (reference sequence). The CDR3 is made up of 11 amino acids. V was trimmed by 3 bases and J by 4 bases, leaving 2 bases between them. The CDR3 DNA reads TGTGCCAGCAGCTACGGAAACACCATATATTTT. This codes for CASSYGNTIYF.

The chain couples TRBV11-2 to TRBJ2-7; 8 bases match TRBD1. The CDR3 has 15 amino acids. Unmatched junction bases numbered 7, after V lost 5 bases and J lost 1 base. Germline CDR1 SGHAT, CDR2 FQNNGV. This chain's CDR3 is CASSRGQGISYEQYF. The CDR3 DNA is TGTGCCAGCAGCCGTGGACAGGGAATTTCCTACGAGCAGTACTTC.

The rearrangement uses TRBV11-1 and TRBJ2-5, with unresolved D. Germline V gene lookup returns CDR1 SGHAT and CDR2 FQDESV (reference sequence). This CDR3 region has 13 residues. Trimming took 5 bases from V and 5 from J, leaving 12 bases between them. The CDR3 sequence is CASSPSSRETQYF. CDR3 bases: TGTGCCAGCAGCCCCTCCTCTCGTGAGACCCAGTACTTC.

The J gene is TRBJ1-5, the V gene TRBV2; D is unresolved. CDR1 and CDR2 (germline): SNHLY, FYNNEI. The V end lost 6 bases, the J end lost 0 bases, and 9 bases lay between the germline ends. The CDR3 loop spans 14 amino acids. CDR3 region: CASRTSFSNQPQHF. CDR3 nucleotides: TGTGCCAGCAGGACAAGCTTTAGCAATCAGCCCCAGCATTTT. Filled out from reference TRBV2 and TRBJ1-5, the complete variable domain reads EPEVTQTPSHQVTQMGQEVILRCVPISNHLYFYWYRQILGQKVEFLVSFYNNEISEKSEIFDDQFSVERPDGSNFTLKIRSTKLEDSAMYFCASRTSFSNQPQHFGDGTRLSIL.

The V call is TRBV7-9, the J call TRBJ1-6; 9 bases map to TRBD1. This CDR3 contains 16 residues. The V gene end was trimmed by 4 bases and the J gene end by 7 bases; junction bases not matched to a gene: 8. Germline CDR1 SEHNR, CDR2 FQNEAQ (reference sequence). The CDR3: CASSSDRTGDNSPLHF. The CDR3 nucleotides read TGTGCCAGCAGCTCCGACCGGACAGGGGACAATTCACCCCTCCACTTT.

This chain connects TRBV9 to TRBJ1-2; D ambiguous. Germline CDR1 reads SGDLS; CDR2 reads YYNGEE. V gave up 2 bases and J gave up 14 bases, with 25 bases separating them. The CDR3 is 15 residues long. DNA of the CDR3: TGTGCCAGCAGCGTTATCCCGGAGACCGCCCACGACTTAACCTTC. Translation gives CASSVIPETAHDLTF.

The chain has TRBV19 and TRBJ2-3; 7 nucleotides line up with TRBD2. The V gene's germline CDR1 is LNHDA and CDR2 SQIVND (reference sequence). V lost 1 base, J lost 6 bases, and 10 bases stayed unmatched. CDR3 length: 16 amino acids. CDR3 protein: CASSIGRTSGPDTQYF. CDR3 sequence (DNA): TGTGCCAGTAGTATAGGCAGGACTAGTGGGCCGGATACGCAGTATTTT.

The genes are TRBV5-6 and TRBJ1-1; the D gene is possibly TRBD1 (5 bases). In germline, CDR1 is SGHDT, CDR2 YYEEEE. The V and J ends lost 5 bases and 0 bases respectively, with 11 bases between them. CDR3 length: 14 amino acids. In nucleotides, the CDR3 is TGTGCCAGCAGAAAGGGACCTATGAACACTGAAGCTTTCTTT. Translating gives CASRKGPMNTEAFF. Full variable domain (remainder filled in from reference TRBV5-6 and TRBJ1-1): DAGVTQSPTHLIKTRGQQVTLRCSPKSGHDTVSWYQQALGQGPQFIFQYYEEEERQRGNFPDRFSGHQFPNYSSELNVNALLLGDSALYLCASRKGPMNTEAFFGQGTRLTVV.

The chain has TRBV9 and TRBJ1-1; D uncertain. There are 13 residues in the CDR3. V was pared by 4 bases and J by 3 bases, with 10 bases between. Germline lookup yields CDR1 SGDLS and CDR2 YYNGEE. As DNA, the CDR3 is TGTGCCAGCAGCCCCCTCGGCGACACTGAAGCTTTCTTT. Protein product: CASSPLGDTEAFF.